Shown below are 3 T cell receptor beta chains from a single sample sequenced in a study of T cell responses to AZD1222 COVID-19 vaccine. TCRdb's copy holds only in-frame clones and misses some; the assay was immunoSEQ multiplex PCR. Among about 140,000 clones, roughly 90% were seen once, and the ten largest hold 1.5% to 2%. This specimen was peripheral blood, taken on day 0 of AZD1222 vaccination. Receptor source: an adult in good health.

This clone was observed once. The chain uses TRBV7-2 and TRBJ1-5, with D hard to call. Trimming took 7 bases from V and 7 from J, leaving 20 bases between them. Germline V gene lookup returns CDR1 SGHTA and CDR2 FQGNSA. The CDR3 spans 15 residues. CDR3 region: CASTTTPTPAQPQHF. CDR3 coding DNA: TGTGCCAGCACAACAACTCCAACACCGGCACAGCCCCAGCATTTT.

The chain links TRBV11-2 to TRBJ2-7; perhaps TRBD1 as D (5 bases). This CDR3 region has 13 residues. Germline V gene data show CDR1 as SGHAT and CDR2 as FQNNGV. V lost 3 bases and J 9 bases, leaving 15 bases between the germline ends. CDR3 amino acids: CASSFSRERGQYF. CDR3 nucleotides: TGTGCCAGCAGCTTCTCCAGGGAAAGGGGGCAGTACTTC.

The chain is built from TRBV5-8 and TRBJ2-1; no clear D. CDR3 length equals 13 residues. Trimming cost V 0 bases and J 3 bases, with 4 bases left between them. Germline V lookup: CDR1 SGHTS, CDR2 YDEGEE. CDR3 nucleotides: TGTGCCAGCAGCTTGGTCGACTACAATGAGCAGTTCTTC. Residues: CASSLVDYNEQFF.